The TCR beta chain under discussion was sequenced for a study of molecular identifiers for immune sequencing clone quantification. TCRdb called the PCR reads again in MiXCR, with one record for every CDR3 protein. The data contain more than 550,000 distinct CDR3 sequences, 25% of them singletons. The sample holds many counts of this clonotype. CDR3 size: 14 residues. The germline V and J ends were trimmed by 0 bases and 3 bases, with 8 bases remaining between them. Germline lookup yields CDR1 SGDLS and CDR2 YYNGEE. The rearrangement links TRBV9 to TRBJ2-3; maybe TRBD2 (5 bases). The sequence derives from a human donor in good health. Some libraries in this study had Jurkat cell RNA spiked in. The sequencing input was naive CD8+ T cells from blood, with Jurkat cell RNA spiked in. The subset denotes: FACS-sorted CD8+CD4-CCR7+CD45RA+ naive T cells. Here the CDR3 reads CASSVAWETDTQYF. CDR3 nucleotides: TGTGCCAGCAGCGTAGCCTGGGAGACAGATACGCAGTATTTT. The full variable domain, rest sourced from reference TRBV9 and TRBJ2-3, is DSGVTQTPKHLITATGQRVTLRCSPRSGDLSVYWYQQSLDQGLQFLIQYYNGEERAKGNILERFSAQQFPDLHSELNLSSLELGDSALYFCASSVAWETDTQYFGPGTRLTVL.